In its sample, the clone carrying this T cell receptor (beta chain) was seen once. The record originates from a study of blood T cell repertoires in COVID-19. Profiling relied on immunoSEQ multiplex PCR, and the TCRdb table lists in-frame clones only, not all of them. The table lists roughly 450,000 clones, about 90% of them singletons, with around 0.6% in the top ten. This CDR3 spans 15 amino acids. In germline, CDR1 is SGHKS, CDR2 YYEKEE (reference sequence). V dropped 0 bases and J dropped 1 base, with 8 bases sitting between them. This sequence originates from a man between 18 and 35 years old who had recovered from COVID-19. The chain has TRBV5-5 and TRBJ1-5, with D unclear. The sequencing input was PBMCs or T cells enriched from blood (not recorded which). The chain's CDR3 is CASSLASASNQPQHF. DNA of the CDR3: TGTGCCAGCAGCTTGGCTAGCGCAAGCAATCAGCCCCAGCATTTT.